These 3 T cell receptor beta chains were all obtained from the same sample, sequenced in a study of CD8 T cells in ankylosing spondylitis. MiXCR, applied by TCRdb to the 5' RACE reads, yields one record per CDR3 protein. The sample lists about 130,000 distinct CDR3 sequences, roughly 6.6% occurring once. Sequences were obtained from blood, either unsorted or a sorted T cell fraction (not recorded which). Receptor source: a female donor with ankylosing spondylitis or in good health (not recorded which).

This clonotype was counted ten times or more. J is TRBJ2-3 and V is TRBV10-3; D uncertain. The germline V gene encodes CDR1 ENHRY and CDR2 SYGVKD. The CDR3 extends over 14 amino acids. Trimming left V 4 bases short and J 3 bases short, with 11 bases between. Written as DNA, the CDR3 is TGTGCCATCAGTGGGGCGGAAGCTACAGATACGCAGTATTTT. Its translation is CAISGAEATDTQYF.

This clonotype was observed many times. The chain uses TRBV20-1 and TRBJ1-3; 8 nucleotides match TRBD1. Germline CDR1 is DFQATT and CDR2 is SNEGSKA (reference sequence). The J segment lost 7 bases and the V segment lost 5 bases, leaving 1 base of the junction unmatched. The CDR3 totals 11 residues. The CDR3 reads CSARTGNTIYF. CDR3 coding DNA: TGCAGTGCTCGGACAGGGAACACCATATATTTT.

The J gene is TRBJ1-4, the V gene TRBV30; TRBD1 aligns across 7 bases. V was pared by 3 bases and J by 4 bases, with 8 bases of the junction left unmatched. CDR3 length: 15 residues. The germline V gene has CDR1 GTSNPN and CDR2 SVGIG (reference sequence). In DNA, the CDR3 is TGTGCCTGGAGCCCCAGGGGGGACATTAATGAAAAACTGTTTTTT. Residues: CAWSPRGDINEKLFF.